Listed below are T cell receptor beta chains from one sample, sequenced in a study of T cells in Graves' hyperthyroidism and ophthalmopathy. TCRdb processed the multiplex PCR reads anew with MiXCR; each CDR3 protein has one entry. The table shows 380,000 or so distinct CDR3 sequences, with roughly 13% occurring only once. The material sequenced was blood. Every receptor here comes from a man younger than 45 with Graves' hyperthyroidism that later progressed to Graves' ophthalmopathy. The CDR3 runs from the conserved cysteine through the conserved F or W. A D gene is named only where the DNA matches it firmly. The size entry is marked missing in some rows and otherwise reads once, few, many or a size class.

CDR3aa	CDR3nt	abundance	j_gene	v_gene	d_gene
CASSEYYREGYTF	TGTGCCAGCAGTGAATATTACCGGGAAGGCTACACCTTC	many	TRBJ1-2	TRBV25-1	NA
CASSFAPTQHEQYF	TGCGCCAGCAGCTTCGCGCCGACGCAGCACGAGCAGTACTTC	NA	TRBJ2-7	TRBV5-1	NA
CASSLVAGIVAKNIQYF	TGCGCCAGCAGCTTGGTGGCTGGGATTGTAGCCAAAAACATTCAGTACTTC	NA	TRBJ2-4	TRBV5-1	NA
CACRRDTQYF	TGTGCCTGCAGACGAGATACGCAGTATTTT	many	TRBJ2-3	TRBV30	NA
CSVEDSGGGLSNTGELFF	TGCAGCGTTGAAGATTCAGGCGGGGGGCTATCGAACACCGGGGAGCTGTTTTTT	once	TRBJ2-2	TRBV29-1	TRBD2
CSARDRPAEFFSGANVLTF	TGCAGTGCTAGAGATCGACCTGCAGAGTTCTTCTCTGGGGCCAACGTCCTGACTTTC	NA	TRBJ2-6	TRBV20-1	NA
CSARGIRKPEAFF	TGCAGTGCTAGAGGCATCAGAAAACCTGAAGCTTTCTTT	many	TRBJ1-1	TRBV20-1	NA
CASSQDGTEGETQYF	TGCGCCAGCAGCCAAGACGGGACGGAGGGAGAGACCCAGTACTTC	NA	TRBJ2-5	TRBV4-1	NA
CASSPDTFRVYEQYF	TGTGCCAGCAGCCCGGACACTTTCAGGGTCTACGAGCAGTACTTC	many	TRBJ2-7	TRBV5-5	NA
CASSQSRGRETQYF	TGTGCCAGCAGCCAGTCCAGGGGCAGGGAGACCCAGTACTTC	many	TRBJ2-5	TRBV11-2	NA
CASQETGTSTDTQYF	TGCGCCAGCCAAGAAACAGGGACTAGCACAGATACGCAGTATTTT	NA	TRBJ2-3	TRBV5-1	NA
CASSFGRATTVGSNQPQHF	TGTGCCAGCAGTTTTGGAAGGGCCACTACGGTGGGAAGCAATCAGCCCCAGCATTTT	NA	TRBJ1-5	TRBV27	NA
CASSQAAGTGFDYGYTF	TGTGCCAGCAGCCAAGCCGCGGGGACAGGGTTCGACTATGGCTACACCTTC	few	TRBJ1-2	TRBV3-1	TRBD1
CASSQAGVGQPQHF	TGTGCCAGCAGCCAAGCCGGGGTAGGGCAGCCCCAGCATTTT	NA	TRBJ1-5	TRBV14	NA
CSATGSRSNQPQHF	TGCAGTGCAACGGGATCGCGTAGCAATCAGCCCCAGCATTTT	NA	TRBJ1-5	TRBV20-1	NA
CASSRGWLTVPSTDTQYF	TGTGCCAGCAGCCGGGGGTGGCTGACAGTCCCTAGCACAGATACGCAGTATTTT	NA	TRBJ2-3	TRBV5-6	NA
CASSQRSQGVLSTEAFF	TGTGCCAGCAGCCAACGGTCCCAGGGGGTATTAAGCACTGAAGCTTTCTTT	many	TRBJ1-1	TRBV2	TRBD1
CASSLTPQRGKFF	TGTGCCAGCAGTTTAACTCCCCAGCGGGGAAAGTTCTTC	NA	TRBJ2-1	TRBV12-3/TRBV12-4	TRBD2
CASSPRLERVPTGELFF	TGTGCCAGCAGCCCCCGATTGGAGCGGGTGCCCACCGGGGAGCTGTTTTTT	NA	TRBJ2-2	TRBV7-9	NA
CASNLQGANSPLHF	TGTGCCAGCAACCTCCAGGGGGCCAATTCACCCCTCCACTTT	many	TRBJ1-6	TRBV27	TRBD1
CASSEETGPWTEAFF	TGTGCCAGCAGTGAGGAAACAGGCCCATGGACTGAAGCTTTCTTT	NA	TRBJ1-1	TRBV25-1	NA
CASSQVGRELEQYF	TGTGCCAGCAGCCAAGTCGGGCGGGAGTTGGAGCAGTACTTC	many	TRBJ2-7	TRBV3-1	TRBD2
CASSQESPGGNSPLHF	TGCGCCAGCAGCCAAGAGTCCCCCGGGGGGAATTCACCCCTCCACTTT	NA	TRBJ1-6	TRBV4-1	NA
CASRSITEAFF	TGTGCCAGCAGGTCTATCACTGAAGCTTTCTTT	many	TRBJ1-1	TRBV2	NA
CSYRGLGYTEAFF	TGCAGCTACAGGGGGCTGGGATACACTGAAGCTTTCTTT	many	TRBJ1-1	TRBV29-1	TRBD1
CATSDGSRGASDTQYF	TGTGCCACCAGTGATGGTAGTAGGGGGGCCAGTGATACGCAGTATTTT	many	TRBJ2-3	TRBV24-1	NA
CASSYSVGGISSYGYTF	TGTGCCAGCAGTTACTCAGTGGGCGGAATTTCCAGCTATGGCTACACCTTC	NA	TRBJ1-2	TRBV6-5	NA
CASSPRRRGANEQFF	TGTGCCAGCAGCCCAAGGAGGCGGGGGGCCAATGAGCAGTTCTTC	many	TRBJ2-1	TRBV3-1	TRBD2
CASSSGPRVSYNSPLHF	TGTGCCAGCAGCTCGGGACCCAGGGTCTCCTATAATTCACCCCTCCACTTT	many	TRBJ1-6	TRBV6-1	NA
CASSLVGDISYEQYF	TGCGCCAGCAGCTTGGTTGGGGATATCTCCTACGAGCAGTACTTC	NA	TRBJ2-7	TRBV5-1	NA
CASTTTGGYNEQFF	TGTGCCAGCACCACAACGGGCGGTTACAATGAGCAGTTCTTC	many	TRBJ2-1	TRBV28	NA
CASSLEDMRLWGYTF	TGCGCCAGCAGCTTGGAGGACATGCGGCTTTGGGGCTACACCTTC	NA	TRBJ1-2	TRBV5-1	NA
CASSSPGIANQPQHF	TGTGCCAGCAGTTCCCCAGGGATTGCAAATCAGCCCCAGCATTTT	many	TRBJ1-5	TRBV12-3/TRBV12-4	NA
CASTFRGGANEQFF	TGTGCCAGCACCTTCAGGGGCGGGGCGAATGAGCAGTTCTTC	few	TRBJ2-1	TRBV6-1	NA
CASIKMGENTIYF	TGTGCCAGTATCAAAATGGGGGAAAACACCATATATTTT	NA	TRBJ1-3	TRBV19	NA
CASSWGDSYNNQPQHF	TGCGCCAGCAGCTGGGGGGACAGTTATAATAATCAGCCCCAGCATTTT	NA	TRBJ1-5	TRBV5-1	TRBD1
CASSFVPRLTSGDTDTQYF	TGTGCCAGCAGCTTTGTCCCAAGACTAACTAGCGGGGACACAGATACGCAGTATTTT	NA	TRBJ2-3	TRBV11-2	TRBD2
CASNPPDRSYEQYF	TGTGCCAGCAACCCACCGGACAGATCCTACGAGCAGTACTTC	NA	TRBJ2-7	TRBV7-9	NA
CASKGQGAGTPPVYGYTF	TGCGCCAGCAAGGGACAGGGGGCGGGAACCCCCCCCGTCTATGGCTACACCTTC	few	TRBJ1-2	TRBV5-1	TRBD1
CASSQSAQGGSPLHF	TGTGCCAGCAGCCAATCGGCACAGGGGGGGTCACCCCTCCACTTT	few	TRBJ1-6	TRBV4-2	TRBD1
CASSLQTFNYGYTF	TGCGCCAGCAGCTTGCAGACGTTTAACTATGGCTACACCTTC	many	TRBJ1-2	TRBV5-1	NA
CASSLPRQGGNSPLHF	TGTGCCAGCAGTTTACCCCGACAGGGTGGTAATTCACCCCTCCACTTT	many	TRBJ1-6	TRBV12-3/TRBV12-4	TRBD1
CASSSFDRDTGELFF	TGTGCCAGCAGCTCATTCGACAGGGACACCGGGGAGCTGTTTTTT	NA	TRBJ2-2	TRBV11-2	TRBD1
CSVDQADYGYTF	TGCAGCGTTGACCAAGCTGACTATGGCTACACCTTC	NA	TRBJ1-2	TRBV29-1	NA
CASRIAGGGETQYF	TGTGCCAGCAGAATAGCGGGGGGTGGCGAGACCCAGTACTTC	many	TRBJ2-5	TRBV12-3/TRBV12-4	TRBD2
CASSVGDRGGGYTF	TGTGCCAGCAGCGTAGGGGACAGGGGTGGTGGCTACACCTTC	many	TRBJ1-2	TRBV9	TRBD1
CASSFGFQPQHF	TGTGCCAGCAGTTTCGGGTTTCAGCCCCAGCATTTT	NA	TRBJ1-5	TRBV28	NA
CASSRGQVDTQYF	TGTGCCAGCAGCCGGGGGCAGGTAGATACGCAGTATTTT	NA	TRBJ2-3	TRBV12-3/TRBV12-4	NA
CASSEGAYSLDTEAFF	TGTGCCAGCAGTGAAGGGGCCTACAGTCTGGACACTGAAGCTTTCTTT	NA	TRBJ1-1	TRBV6-1	NA
CSVLDSSYEQYF	TGCAGCGTGTTGGACAGCTCCTACGAGCAGTACTTC	NA	TRBJ2-7	TRBV29-1	NA
CASSLGAGSNTGELFF	TGTGCCAGCAGCCTCGGGGCCGGGTCGAACACCGGGGAGCTGTTTTTT	many	TRBJ2-2	TRBV7-9	NA
CASSEVPSGEDTQYF	TGTGCCAGCAGTGAAGTTCCTAGCGGGGAAGATACGCAGTATTTT	NA	TRBJ2-3	TRBV6-1	TRBD2
CSAEDRDAFEQYF	TGCAGTGCAGAAGACAGGGACGCTTTCGAGCAGTACTTC	many	TRBJ2-7	TRBV20-1	TRBD1
CASSWGRGQDTQYF	TGTGCCAGCTCCTGGGGCAGGGGGCAAGATACGCAGTATTTT	NA	TRBJ2-3	TRBV11-2	TRBD1
CSARDWETQYF	TGCAGTGCTAGAGATTGGGAGACCCAGTACTTC	few	TRBJ2-5	TRBV20-1	NA